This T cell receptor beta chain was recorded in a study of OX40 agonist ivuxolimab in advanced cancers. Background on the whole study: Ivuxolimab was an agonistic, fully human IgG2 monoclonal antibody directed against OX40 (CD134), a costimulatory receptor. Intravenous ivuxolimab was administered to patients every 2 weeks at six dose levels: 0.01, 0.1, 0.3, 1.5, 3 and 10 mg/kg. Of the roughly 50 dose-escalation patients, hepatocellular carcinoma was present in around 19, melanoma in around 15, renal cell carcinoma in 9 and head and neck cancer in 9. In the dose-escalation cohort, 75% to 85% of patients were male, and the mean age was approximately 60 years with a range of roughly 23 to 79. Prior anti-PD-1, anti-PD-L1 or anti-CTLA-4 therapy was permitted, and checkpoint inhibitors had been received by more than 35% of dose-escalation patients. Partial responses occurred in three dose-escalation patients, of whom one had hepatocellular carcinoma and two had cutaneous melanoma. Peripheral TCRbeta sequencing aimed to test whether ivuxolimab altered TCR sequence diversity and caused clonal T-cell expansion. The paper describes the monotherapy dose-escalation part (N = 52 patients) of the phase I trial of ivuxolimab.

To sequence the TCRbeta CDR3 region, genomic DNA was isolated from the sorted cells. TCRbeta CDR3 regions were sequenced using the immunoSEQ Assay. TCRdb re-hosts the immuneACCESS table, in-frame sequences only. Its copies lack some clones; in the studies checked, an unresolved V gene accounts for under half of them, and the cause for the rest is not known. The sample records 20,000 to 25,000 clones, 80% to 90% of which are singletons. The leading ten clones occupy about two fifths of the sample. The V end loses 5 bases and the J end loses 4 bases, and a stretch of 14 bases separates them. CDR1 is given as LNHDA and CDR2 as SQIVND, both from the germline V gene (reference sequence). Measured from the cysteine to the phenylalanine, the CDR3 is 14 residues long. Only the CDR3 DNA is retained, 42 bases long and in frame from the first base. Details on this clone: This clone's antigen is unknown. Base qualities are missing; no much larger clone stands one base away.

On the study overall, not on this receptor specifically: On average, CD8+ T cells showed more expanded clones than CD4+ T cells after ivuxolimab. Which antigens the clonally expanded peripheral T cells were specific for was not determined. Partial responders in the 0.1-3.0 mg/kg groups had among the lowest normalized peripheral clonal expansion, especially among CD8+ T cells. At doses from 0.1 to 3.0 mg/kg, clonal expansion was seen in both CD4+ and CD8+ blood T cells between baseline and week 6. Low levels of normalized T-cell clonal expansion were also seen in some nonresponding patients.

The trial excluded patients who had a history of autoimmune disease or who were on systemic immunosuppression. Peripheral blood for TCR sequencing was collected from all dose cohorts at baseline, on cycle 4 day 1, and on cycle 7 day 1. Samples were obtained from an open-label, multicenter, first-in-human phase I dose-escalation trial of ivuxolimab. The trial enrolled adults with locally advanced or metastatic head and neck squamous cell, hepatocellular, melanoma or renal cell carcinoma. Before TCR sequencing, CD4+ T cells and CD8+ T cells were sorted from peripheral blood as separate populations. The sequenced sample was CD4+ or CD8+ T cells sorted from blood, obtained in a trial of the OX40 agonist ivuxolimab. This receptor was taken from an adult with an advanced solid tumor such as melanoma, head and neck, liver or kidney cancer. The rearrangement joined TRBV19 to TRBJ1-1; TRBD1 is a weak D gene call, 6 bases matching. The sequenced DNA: TGTGCCAGTAGTTTAACAGGGACGGTCACTGAAGCTTTCTTT. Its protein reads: CASSLTGTVTEAFF. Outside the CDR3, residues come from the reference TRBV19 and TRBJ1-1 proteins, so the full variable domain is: DGGITQSPKYLFRKEGQNVTLSCEQNLNHDAMYWYRQDPGQGLRLIYYSQIVNDFQKGDIAEGYSVSREKKESFPLTVTSAQKNPTAFYLCASSLTGTVTEAFFGQGTRLTVV.